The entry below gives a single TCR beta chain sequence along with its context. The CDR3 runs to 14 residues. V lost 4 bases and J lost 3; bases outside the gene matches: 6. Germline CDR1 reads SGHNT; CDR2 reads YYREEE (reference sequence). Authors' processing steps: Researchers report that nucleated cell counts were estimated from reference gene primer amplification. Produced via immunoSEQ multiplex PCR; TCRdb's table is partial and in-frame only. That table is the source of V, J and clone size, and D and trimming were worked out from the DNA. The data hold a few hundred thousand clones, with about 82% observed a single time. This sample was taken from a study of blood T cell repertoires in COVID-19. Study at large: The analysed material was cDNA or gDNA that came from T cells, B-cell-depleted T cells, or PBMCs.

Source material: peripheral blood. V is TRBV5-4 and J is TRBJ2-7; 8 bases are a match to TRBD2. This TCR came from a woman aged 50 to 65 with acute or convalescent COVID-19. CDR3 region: CASSRGGGSYEQYF. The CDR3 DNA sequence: TGTGCCAGCAGCCGGGGGGGCGGGAGCTACGAGCAGTACTTC.